Following are 29 T cell receptor beta chains from one sample sequenced in a study of CD8 T cells in ankylosing spondylitis (dated by TCRdb to the late 2010s). The library was made by 5' RACE. TCRdb shows the sequencer as Illumina HiSeq 2500. TCRdb cleaned the public reads at Q25 with fastp, built clones with MiXCR and kept in-frame beta chains. Entries are consolidated by CDR3 protein sequence, retaining the most common genes and DNA. This sample gives some 140,000 distinct CDR3 sequences in total; 7.3% of them show up just once. The ten largest clones capture approximately 13% of the sample. Sequences were obtained from blood, either unsorted or a sorted T cell fraction (not recorded which). The origin of the receptors is a female donor with ankylosing spondylitis or in good health (not recorded which).

This clonotype was seen a few times. The rearrangement uses TRBV4-1 and TRBJ1-6, with D unclear. This CDR3 contains 18 residues. V was clipped by 3 bases and J by 8 bases, with 23 bases between them. Germline V gene lookup returns CDR1 MGHRA and CDR2 YSYEKL. The CDR3, as DNA: TGCGCCAGCAGCCAGTCCTCCCAAGTTAGGGCTGGGGATTCACCCCTCCACTTT. Encoded protein: CASSQSSQVRAGDSPLHF.

This clonotype was counted between two and nine times. This rearrangement joins TRBV10-2 to TRBJ2-3; unclear D gene. V was shortened by 1 base and J by 6 bases, with 5 bases between the two germline ends. CDR1 is WSHSY and CDR2 is SAAADI in the germline V gene. The CDR3 covers 12 residues. The CDR3 DNA is TGCGCCAGCAGTGAGTTTGGGGATACGCAGTATTTT. Amino acids: CASSEFGDTQYF.

This clonotype was counted only a few times. This chain joins TRBV3-1 and TRBJ2-7; TRBD1 agrees at 10 bases. The J segment lost 2 bases and the V segment lost 0 bases, leaving 4 bases of the junction unmatched. This CDR3 has 16 residues. Looked up from germline, CDR1 is LGHDT and CDR2 is YNNKEL (reference sequence). CDR3: CASSQEQGQGTYEQYF. As DNA, the CDR3 is TGTGCCAGCAGCCAAGAGCAGGGACAGGGGACCTACGAGCAGTACTTC.

At least ten counts were recorded for this clonotype. The chain has TRBV5-1 and TRBJ2-1; perhaps TRBD2 as D (5 bases). This CDR3 has 15 residues. Per the germline V gene, CDR1 is SGHRS and CDR2 is YFSETQ. Trimming stripped 1 base from V and 3 bases from J, with 11 bases between. The CDR3 loop reads CASSLTGVSYNEQFF. The CDR3 DNA sequence: TGCGCCAGCAGCTTGACCGGGGTAAGCTACAATGAGCAGTTCTTC. Using reference TRBV5-1 and TRBJ2-1 for the parts outside the CDR3, the full variable domain is KAGVTQTPRYLIKTRGQQVTLSCSPISGHRSVSWYQQTPGQGLQFLFEYFSETQRNKGNFPGRFSGRQFSNSRSEMNVSTLELGDSALYLCASSLTGVSYNEQFFGPGTRLTVL.

The chain recombines TRBV12-3 or TRBV12-4 with TRBJ1-1; D uncertain. The CDR3 sequence is 14 residues long. Trimming shortened V by 6 bases and J by 11 bases, and 22 bases separated the two germline ends. CDR3 bases: TGTGCCAGCAGCCCGTCGTTGGGATATGTGGTGGCTTTCTTT. Residues: CASSPSLGYVVAFF.

The CDR3 DNA is TGCAGCGTTGTAGGGCGGCAGGGTTTTAACTATGGCTACACCTTC. Amino acid sequence: CSVVGRQGFNYGYTF. This chain uses TRBV29-1 with TRBJ1-2; weak D call: TRBD1 (5 bases). The V gene lost 4 bases and the J gene lost 1 base, with 16 bases spanning the gap. The CDR3 is made up of 15 amino acids. In germline, CDR1 is SQVTM, CDR2 ANQGSEA.

The chain carries TRBV20-1 and TRBJ2-5, with D maybe TRBD1 (6 bases). Germline CDR1 is DFQATT and CDR2 is SNEGSKA (reference sequence). The ends were cut back, 6 bases at V and 0 bases at J, with 14 bases in the middle. This CDR3 is 14 amino acids long. The CDR3 DNA reads TGCAGTGCCAGGGGTGGGACATACCAAGAGACCCAGTACTTC. This codes for CSARGGTYQETQYF.

This clonotype was counted many times. The rearrangement uses TRBV6-2 or TRBV6-3 and TRBJ1-5; D is possibly TRBD1 (5 bases). The length of the CDR3 is 15 residues. From germline, CDR1 is MNHEY and CDR2 SVGEGT. V shed 2 bases and J shed 0 bases, with 8 bases lying between them. The CDR3 nucleotides are TGTGCCAGCAGTTACGGGGGTTATAGCAATCAGCCCCAGCATTTT. Its protein product is CASSYGGYSNQPQHF.

In this sample, this clonotype turned up many times. V is TRBV20-1 and J is TRBJ2-1; D call uncertain. The length of the CDR3 is 16 residues. The germline V and J ends were trimmed by 0 bases and 2 bases, with 14 bases remaining between them. Per germline, CDR1 DFQATT and CDR2 SNEGSKA (reference sequence). Written as DNA, the CDR3 is TGCAGTGCTAGAGATCCCTCAGATTCAACCTACAATGAGCAGTTCTTC. This sequence encodes CSARDPSDSTYNEQFF.

There are many counts of this clonotype. The chain is built from TRBV20-1 and TRBJ2-1; D is perhaps TRBD2 (7 bases). Trimming pared 3 bases from V and 9 bases from J, leaving 15 bases between. Germline values: CDR1 DFQATT, CDR2 SNEGSKA (reference sequence). The CDR3 has 13 amino acids. The CDR3 sequence is CSASRGGGLEQFF. The DNA of the CDR3 is TGCAGTGCTAGTAGGGGGGGGGGCCTTGAGCAGTTCTTC.

There are many counts of this clonotype. J is TRBJ1-2 and V is TRBV4-2; 10 nucleotides match TRBD1. V shed 0 bases, J shed 6 bases, and the junction held 4 bases outside the gene matches. CDR1 is LGHNA and CDR2 is YNFKEQ in the germline V gene. This CDR3 spans 15 amino acids. In DNA form, the CDR3 reads TGTGCCAGCAGCCAAGAAGGGACAGGGGAGAATGGCTACACCTTC. Translated: CASSQEGTGENGYTF.

At least ten counts were recorded for this clonotype. This chain connects TRBV7-9 to TRBJ2-4, with D tentatively TRBD1 (6 bases). V was cut by 3 bases and J by 8 bases, with 23 bases left in between. CDR3 length equals 17 residues. Germline values: CDR1 SEHNR, CDR2 FQNEAQ (reference sequence). The CDR3, as DNA: TGTGCCAGCAGCTTCGACCGGGACACAACCACGCGGGACATTCAGTACTTC. This sequence encodes CASSFDRDTTTRDIQYF.

This clonotype was seen at least ten times. The genes are TRBV9 and TRBJ2-1; TRBD2 might be the D (6 bases). Germline CDR1 is SGDLS and CDR2 is YYNGEE. CDR3 length: 16 amino acids. Trimming shortened V by 2 bases and J by 8 bases, and 20 bases separated the two germline ends. This CDR3 is CASSVGPLGRRDEQFF. DNA of the CDR3: TGTGCCAGCAGCGTCGGCCCTCTAGGTAGGAGGGATGAGCAGTTCTTC.

This clonotype was picked up many times. The rearrangement joins TRBV9 to TRBJ1-2, with unresolved D. This CDR3 has 13 residues. Germline V lookup: CDR1 SGDLS, CDR2 YYNGEE. V lost 0 bases to trimming and J lost 7 bases, with 10 bases between them. For the CDR3, the DNA is TGTGCCAGCAGCGTAGATCCTCCAGGTGGCTACACCTTC. Its protein product is CASSVDPPGGYTF.

This clonotype has ten or more counts. This chain connects TRBV20-1 to TRBJ2-7; D could derive from TRBD1 or TRBD2 (5 bases each). V was trimmed by 6 bases and J by 2 bases, leaving 11 bases between them. Germline values: CDR1 DFQATT, CDR2 SNEGSKA (reference sequence). CDR3 size: 12 residues. DNA for the CDR3: TGCAGTGCCAACCCGGGGCCCTACGAGCAGTACTTC. Translation: CSANPGPYEQYF.

This clonotype occurred many times. The chain employs TRBV4-1 and TRBJ1-4; 8 bases map to TRBD1. This CDR3 contains 16 residues. Germline CDR1 reads MGHRA; CDR2 reads YSYEKL. V dropped 0 bases and J dropped 4; count of bases not matched to a gene: 4. As DNA, the CDR3 is TGCGCCAGCAGCCAAGAGTTCAGGGGGCATAATGAAAAACTGTTTTTT. It translates to CASSQEFRGHNEKLFF.

This clonotype was detected ten times or more. This chain connects TRBV4-1 to TRBJ2-2; 12 nucleotides line up with TRBD2. With V trimmed by 3 bases and J by 0 bases, 5 bases remained unmatched. Per germline, CDR1 MGHRA and CDR2 YSYEKL. The CDR3 consists of 18 residues. CDR3 coding DNA: TGCGCCAGCAGCCATGGGCTAGCGGGGGGGACGAACACCGGGGAGCTGTTTTTT. This encodes CASSHGLAGGTNTGELFF.

The chain uses TRBV5-6 and TRBJ1-5; possibly TRBD1 for D (6 bases). Germline V CDR1 and CDR2: SGHDT, YYEEEE. Trimming shortened V by 6 bases and J by 6 bases, and 13 bases separated the two germline ends. The CDR3 has 13 amino acids. CDR3 sequence (DNA): TGTGCCAGCACCCTGGGAGGGGGTCAGCCCCAGCATTTT. Protein product: CASTLGGGQPQHF.

This clonotype has at least ten counts. In nucleotides, the CDR3 is TGTGCCAGCAGTTACTCGAGGTGGGGGGCCACAACTAATGAAAAACTGTTTTTT. This translates into CASSYSRWGATTNEKLFF. V and J are TRBV6-5 and TRBJ1-4, with D maybe TRBD1 (6 bases). Germline V gene sequence: CDR1 MNHEY, CDR2 SVGAGI. This CDR3 region has 18 residues. V lost 0 bases and J 0 bases, leaving 14 bases between the germline ends.

In its sample, this clonotype was seen many times. This chain links TRBV12-3 or TRBV12-4 with TRBJ1-2; D might be TRBD1 (5 bases). The CDR3 has 14 amino acids. Trimming removed 3 bases from V and 6 bases from J, with 14 bases in between. CDR3 loop: CASSFGTGRNGYTF. The CDR3 nucleotides are TGTGCCAGCAGTTTCGGGACTGGGAGGAATGGCTACACCTTC.

This clonotype was detected many times. V is TRBV9 and J is TRBJ1-4, with 7 nucleotides matching TRBD1. This CDR3 contains 14 residues. Germline V CDR1 and CDR2: SGDLS, YYNGEE. V was clipped by 3 bases and J by 8 bases; unmatched bases: 7. Here the CDR3 DNA reads TGTGCCAGCAGCGGCGGACAGGAGGGCGAAAAACTGTTTTTT. The encoded protein is CASSGGQEGEKLFF.

This clonotype was recorded at least ten times. This chain connects TRBV5-1 to TRBJ2-7; D perhaps matches TRBD1 (5 bases). The V end lost 0 bases, the J end lost 3 bases, and 13 bases lay between the germline ends. Germline CDR1 is SGHRS and CDR2 is YFSETQ. The CDR3 totals 15 residues. CDR3 sequence: CASSLVGQGSYEQYF. The CDR3 nucleotides are TGCGCCAGCAGCTTGGTTGGCCAGGGAAGCTACGAGCAGTACTTC.

The V and J genes are TRBV7-3 and TRBJ2-1; 7 positions match TRBD2. V shed 5 bases, J shed 5 bases, and the junction held 12 bases outside the gene matches. The germline V gene has CDR1 SGHTA and CDR2 FQGTGA. The CDR3 contains 16 residues. CDR3 loop: CASSQDKAGPNNEQFF. The CDR3 bases are TGTGCCAGCAGCCAGGATAAAGCGGGACCCAACAATGAGCAGTTCTTC.

This clonotype was observed at least ten times. The rearrangement joins TRBV9 to TRBJ2-1; a weak D match, TRBD1 (5 bases). Germline CDR1 is SGDLS and CDR2 is YYNGEE. The V end was cut by 3 bases, the J end by 0 bases, with 7 bases between. This CDR3 has 14 amino acids. The CDR3 loop reads CASSEDISYNEQFF. CDR3 nucleotides: TGTGCCAGCAGCGAGGACATCTCCTACAATGAGCAGTTCTTC. Full variable domain (outside the CDR3, taken from reference TRBV9 and TRBJ2-1): DSGVTQTPKHLITATGQRVTLRCSPRSGDLSVYWYQQSLDQGLQFLIQYYNGEERAKGNILERFSAQQFPDLHSELNLSSLELGDSALYFCASSEDISYNEQFFGPGTRLTVL.

In this sample, this clonotype turned up many times. The rearrangement uses TRBV29-1 and TRBJ2-1; D unresolved. With 8 bases removed from V and 4 bases from J, the gap between germline ends came to 9 bases. CDR1 and CDR2 (germline): SQVTM, ANQGSEA. CDR3 length: 11 amino acids. CDR3 sequence: CSFSRYNEQFF. The CDR3 bases are TGCAGCTTTTCCCGATACAATGAGCAGTTCTTC.

This clonotype was picked up many times. The rearrangement uses TRBV11-2 and TRBJ2-5; 7 nucleotides align to TRBD1. Trimming at V came to 0 bases and at J to 5 bases, leaving 12 bases not matched to a gene. The CDR3 is 17 residues long. Looked up from germline, CDR1 is SGHAT and CDR2 is FQNNGV. In DNA form, the CDR3 reads TGTGCCAGCAGCTTAGACTCAGGGGGTCAGGGCGGTGAGACCCAGTACTTC. It codes for CASSLDSGGQGGETQYF.

The gene calls are TRBV4-1 and TRBJ1-2; 10 bases fit TRBD1. With 3 bases clipped from V and 7 bases from J, the junction kept 2 bases outside the gene matches. Germline CDR1 MGHRA, CDR2 YSYEKL. The CDR3 runs to 13 residues. CDR3 in DNA: TGCGCCAGCAGCCACCGGACAGGGGGTGGCTACACCTTC. Its translation: CASSHRTGGGYTF.

This clonotype was found many times. The chain carries TRBV11-2 and TRBJ2-3, with 11 bases that match TRBD2. The CDR3 is made up of 15 amino acids. Germline CDR1 is SGHAT and CDR2 is FQNNGV. Trimming removed 5 bases from V and 4 bases from J; junction bases left unmatched: 5. As DNA, the CDR3 is TGTGCCAGCAGCGCCTTAGCGGGGGGGCCAGATACGCAGTATTTT. Translating gives CASSALAGGPDTQYF. The full variable domain, its missing parts supplied by reference TRBV11-2 and TRBJ2-3, is EAGVAQSPRYKIIEKRQSVAFWCNPISGHATLYWYQQILGQGPKLLIQFQNNGVVDDSQLPKDRFSAERLKGVDSTLKIQPAKLEDSAVYLCASSALAGGPDTQYFGPGTRLTVL.

This clonotype was counted at least ten times. The V gene is TRBV20-1, the J gene TRBJ1-1, with D perhaps matching TRBD1 (6 bases). Germline CDR1 reads DFQATT; CDR2 reads SNEGSKA (reference sequence). The V gene lost 0 bases and the J gene lost 11 bases, with 16 bases spanning the gap. The CDR3 has 13 amino acids. CDR3 coding DNA: TGCAGTGCTAGAGACAGGGGCCGTATCGTCGCTTTCTTT. Translation gives CSARDRGRIVAFF.